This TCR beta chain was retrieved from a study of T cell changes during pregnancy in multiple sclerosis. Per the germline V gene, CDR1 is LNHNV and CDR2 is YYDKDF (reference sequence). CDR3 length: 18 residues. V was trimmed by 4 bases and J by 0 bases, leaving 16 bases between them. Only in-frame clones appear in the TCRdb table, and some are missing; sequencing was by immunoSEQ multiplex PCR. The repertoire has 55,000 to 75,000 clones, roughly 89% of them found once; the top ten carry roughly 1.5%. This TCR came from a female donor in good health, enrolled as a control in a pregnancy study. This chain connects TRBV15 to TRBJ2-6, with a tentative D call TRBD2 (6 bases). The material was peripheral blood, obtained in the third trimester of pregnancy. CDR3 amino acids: CATSITGRGGSGANVLTF. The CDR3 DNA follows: TGTGCCACCAGCATTACGGGACGGGGAGGCTCTGGGGCCAACGTCCTGACTTTC.